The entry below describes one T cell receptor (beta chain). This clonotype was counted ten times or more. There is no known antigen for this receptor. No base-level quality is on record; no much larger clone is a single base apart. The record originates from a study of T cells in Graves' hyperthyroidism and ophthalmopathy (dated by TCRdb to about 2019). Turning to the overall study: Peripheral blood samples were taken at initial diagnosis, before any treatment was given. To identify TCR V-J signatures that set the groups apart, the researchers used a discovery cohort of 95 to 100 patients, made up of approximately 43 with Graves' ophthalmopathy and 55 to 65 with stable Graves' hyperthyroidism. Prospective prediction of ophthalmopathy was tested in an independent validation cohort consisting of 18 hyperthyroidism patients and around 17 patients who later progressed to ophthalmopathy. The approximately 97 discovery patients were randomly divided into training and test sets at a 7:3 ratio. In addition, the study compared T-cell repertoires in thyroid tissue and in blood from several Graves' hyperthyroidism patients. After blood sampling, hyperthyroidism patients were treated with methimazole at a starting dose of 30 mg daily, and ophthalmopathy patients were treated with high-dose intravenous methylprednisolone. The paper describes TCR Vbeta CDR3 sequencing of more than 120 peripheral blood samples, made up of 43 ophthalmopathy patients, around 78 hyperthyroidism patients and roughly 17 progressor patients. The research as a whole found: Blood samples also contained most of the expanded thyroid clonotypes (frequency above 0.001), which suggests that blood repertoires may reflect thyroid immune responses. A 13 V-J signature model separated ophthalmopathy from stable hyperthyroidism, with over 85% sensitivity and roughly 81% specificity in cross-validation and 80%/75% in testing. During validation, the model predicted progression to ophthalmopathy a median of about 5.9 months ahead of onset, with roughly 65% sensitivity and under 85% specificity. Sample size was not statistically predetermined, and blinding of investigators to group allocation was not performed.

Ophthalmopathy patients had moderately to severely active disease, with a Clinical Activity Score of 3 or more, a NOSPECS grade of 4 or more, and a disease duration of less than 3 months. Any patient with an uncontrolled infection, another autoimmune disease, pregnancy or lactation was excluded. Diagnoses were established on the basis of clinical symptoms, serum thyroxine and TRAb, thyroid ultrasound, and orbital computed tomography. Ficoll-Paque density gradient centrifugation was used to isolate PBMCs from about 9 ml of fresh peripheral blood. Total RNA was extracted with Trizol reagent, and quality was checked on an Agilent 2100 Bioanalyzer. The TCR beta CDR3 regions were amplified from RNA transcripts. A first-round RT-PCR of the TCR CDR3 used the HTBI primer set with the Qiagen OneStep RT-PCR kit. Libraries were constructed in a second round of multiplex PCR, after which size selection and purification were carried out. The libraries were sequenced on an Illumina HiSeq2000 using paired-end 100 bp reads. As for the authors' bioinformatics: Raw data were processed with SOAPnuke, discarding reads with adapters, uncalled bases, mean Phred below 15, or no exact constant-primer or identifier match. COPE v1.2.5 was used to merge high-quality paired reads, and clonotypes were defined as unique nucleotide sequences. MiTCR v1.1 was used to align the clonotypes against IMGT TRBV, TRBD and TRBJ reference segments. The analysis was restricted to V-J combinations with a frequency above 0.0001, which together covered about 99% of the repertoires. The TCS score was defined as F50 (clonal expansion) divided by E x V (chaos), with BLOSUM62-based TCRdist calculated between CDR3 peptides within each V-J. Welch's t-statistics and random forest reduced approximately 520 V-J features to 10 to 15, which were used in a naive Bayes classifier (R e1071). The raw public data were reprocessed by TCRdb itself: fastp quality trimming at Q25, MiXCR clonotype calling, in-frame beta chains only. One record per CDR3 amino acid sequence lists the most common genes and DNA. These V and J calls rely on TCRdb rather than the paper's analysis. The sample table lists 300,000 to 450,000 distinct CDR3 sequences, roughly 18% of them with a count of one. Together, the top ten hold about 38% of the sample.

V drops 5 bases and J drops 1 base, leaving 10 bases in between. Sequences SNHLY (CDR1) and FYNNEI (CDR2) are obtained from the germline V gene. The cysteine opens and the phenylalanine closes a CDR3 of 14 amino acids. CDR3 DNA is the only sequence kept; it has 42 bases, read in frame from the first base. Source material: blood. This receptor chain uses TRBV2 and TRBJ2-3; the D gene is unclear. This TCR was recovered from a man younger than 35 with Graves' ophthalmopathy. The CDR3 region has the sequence CASSYTWGTDTQYF. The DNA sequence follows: TGTGCCAGCAGTTACACCTGGGGCACAGATACGCAGTATTTT.